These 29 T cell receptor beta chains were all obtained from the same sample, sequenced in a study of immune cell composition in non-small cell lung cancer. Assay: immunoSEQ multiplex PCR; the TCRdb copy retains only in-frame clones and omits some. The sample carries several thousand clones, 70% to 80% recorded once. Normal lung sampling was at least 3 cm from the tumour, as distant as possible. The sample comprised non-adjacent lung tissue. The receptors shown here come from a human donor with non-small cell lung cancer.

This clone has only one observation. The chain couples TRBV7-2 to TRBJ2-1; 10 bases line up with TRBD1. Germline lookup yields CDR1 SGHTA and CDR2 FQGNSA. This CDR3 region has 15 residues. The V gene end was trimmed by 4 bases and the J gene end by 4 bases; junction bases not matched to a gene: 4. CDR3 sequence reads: CASSSWTGGYNEQFF. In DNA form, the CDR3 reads TGTGCCAGCAGCTCATGGACAGGGGGATACAATGAGCAGTTCTTC.

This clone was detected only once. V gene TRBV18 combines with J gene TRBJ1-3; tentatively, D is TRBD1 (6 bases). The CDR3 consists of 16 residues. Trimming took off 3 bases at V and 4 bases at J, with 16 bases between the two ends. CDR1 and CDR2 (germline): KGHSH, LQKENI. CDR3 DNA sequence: TGTGCCAGCTCACCTACCTACACAGGGCTGGGAAACACCATATATTTT. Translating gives CASSPTYTGLGNTIYF.

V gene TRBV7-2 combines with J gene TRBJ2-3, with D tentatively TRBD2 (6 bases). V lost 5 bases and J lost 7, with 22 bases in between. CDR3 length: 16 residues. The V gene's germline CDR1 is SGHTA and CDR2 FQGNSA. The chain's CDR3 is CASSPSRAGSLNTQYF. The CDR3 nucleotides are TGTGCCAGCAGCCCCTCGAGGGCGGGATCCCTCAATACGCAGTATTTT.

The CDR3 bases are TGTGCCTGGAGAGACTCCTTGAGCCGGTATGGCTACACCTTC. It translates to CAWRDSLSRYGYTF. V gene TRBV30 combines with J gene TRBJ1-2, with D unclear. The CDR3 is 14 residues long. The germline CDR1 and CDR2 sequences are GTSNPN and SVGIG (reference sequence). V was shortened by 3 bases and J by 5 bases, with 16 bases between the two germline ends.

The CDR3 is CASSEAVRVYGYTF. The CDR3 nucleotides are TGTGCCAGCAGTGAAGCGGTCAGGGTCTATGGCTACACCTTC. The chain couples TRBV6-1 to TRBJ1-2; D possibly corresponds to TRBD1 (5 bases). CDR3 size: 14 residues. From germline, CDR1 is MNHNS and CDR2 SASEGT. With 0 bases removed from V and 4 bases from J, the gap between germline ends came to 9 bases.

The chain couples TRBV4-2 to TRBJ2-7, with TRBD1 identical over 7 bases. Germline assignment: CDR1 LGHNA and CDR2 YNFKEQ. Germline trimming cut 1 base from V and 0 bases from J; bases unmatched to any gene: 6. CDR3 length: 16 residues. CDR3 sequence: CASSQVATGYSYEQYF. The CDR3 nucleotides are TGTGCCAGCAGCCAAGTCGCGACAGGGTACTCCTACGAGCAGTACTTC.

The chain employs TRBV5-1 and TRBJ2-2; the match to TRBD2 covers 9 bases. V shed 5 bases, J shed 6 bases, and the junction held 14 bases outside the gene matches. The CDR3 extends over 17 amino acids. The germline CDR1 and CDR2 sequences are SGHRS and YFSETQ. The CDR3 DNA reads TGCGCCAGCAGTGGGCGGGGGGGCCTCGTAAACGCCGGGGAGCTGTTTTTT. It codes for CASSGRGGLVNAGELFF.

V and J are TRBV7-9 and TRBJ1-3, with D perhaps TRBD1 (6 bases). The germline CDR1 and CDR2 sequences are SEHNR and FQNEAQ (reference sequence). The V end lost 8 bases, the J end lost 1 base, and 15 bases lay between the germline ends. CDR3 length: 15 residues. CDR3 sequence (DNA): TGTGCCAGCGGTCCTCGGGGGGCGTCTGGAAACACCATATATTTT. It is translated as CASGPRGASGNTIYF.

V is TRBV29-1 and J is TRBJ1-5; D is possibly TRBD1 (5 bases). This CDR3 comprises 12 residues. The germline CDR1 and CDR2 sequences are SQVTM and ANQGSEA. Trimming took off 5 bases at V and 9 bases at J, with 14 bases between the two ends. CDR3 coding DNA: TGCAGCGTTCAGGAGTTGGGGCGGCCCCAGCATTTT. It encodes CSVQELGRPQHF.

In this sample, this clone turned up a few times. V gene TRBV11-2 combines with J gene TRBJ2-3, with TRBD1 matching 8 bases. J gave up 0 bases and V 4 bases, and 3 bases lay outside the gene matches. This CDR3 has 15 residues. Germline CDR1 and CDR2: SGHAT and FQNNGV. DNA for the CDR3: TGTGCCAGCAGCTCAGGGACAGGTAGCACAGATACGCAGTATTTT. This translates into CASSSGTGSTDTQYF.

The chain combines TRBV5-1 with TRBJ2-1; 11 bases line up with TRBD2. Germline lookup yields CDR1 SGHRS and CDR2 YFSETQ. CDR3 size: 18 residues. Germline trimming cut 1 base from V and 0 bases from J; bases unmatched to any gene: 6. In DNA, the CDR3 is TGCGCCAGCAGCTTGACCGGGACTAGCGGATACTCCTACAATGAGCAGTTCTTC. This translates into CASSLTGTSGYSYNEQFF.

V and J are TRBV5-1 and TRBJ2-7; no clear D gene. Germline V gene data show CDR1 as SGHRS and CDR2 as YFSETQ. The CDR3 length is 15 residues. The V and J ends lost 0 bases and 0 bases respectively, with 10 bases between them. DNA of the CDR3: TGCGCCAGCAGCTTGGGACCATTAAGCTCCTACGAGCAGTACTTC. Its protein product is CASSLGPLSSYEQYF.

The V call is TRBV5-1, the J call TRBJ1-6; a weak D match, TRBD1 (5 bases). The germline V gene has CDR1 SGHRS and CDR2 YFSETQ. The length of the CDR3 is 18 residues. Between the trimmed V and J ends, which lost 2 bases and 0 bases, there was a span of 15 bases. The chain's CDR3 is CASSFQGRESSYNSPLHF. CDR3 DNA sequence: TGCGCCAGCAGCTTCCAGGGCAGGGAGAGCTCCTATAATTCACCCCTCCACTTT. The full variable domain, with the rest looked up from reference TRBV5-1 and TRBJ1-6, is KAGVTQTPRYLIKTRGQQVTLSCSPISGHRSVSWYQQTPGQGLQFLFEYFSETQRNKGNFPGRFSGRQFSNSRSEMNVSTLELGDSALYLCASSFQGRESSYNSPLHFGNGTRLTVT.

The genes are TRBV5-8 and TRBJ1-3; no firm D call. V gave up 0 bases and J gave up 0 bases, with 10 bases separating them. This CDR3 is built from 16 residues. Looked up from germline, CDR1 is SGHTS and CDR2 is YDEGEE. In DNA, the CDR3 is TGTGCCAGCAGCTTGGATACGGTCGGCTCTGGAAACACCATATATTTT. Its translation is CASSLDTVGSGNTIYF.

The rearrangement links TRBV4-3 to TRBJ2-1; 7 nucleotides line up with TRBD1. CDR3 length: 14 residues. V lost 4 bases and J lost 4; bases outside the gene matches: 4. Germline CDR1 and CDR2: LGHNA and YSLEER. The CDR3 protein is CASSLTGQYNEQFF. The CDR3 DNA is TGCGCCAGCAGCCTTACGGGACAGTACAATGAGCAGTTCTTC.

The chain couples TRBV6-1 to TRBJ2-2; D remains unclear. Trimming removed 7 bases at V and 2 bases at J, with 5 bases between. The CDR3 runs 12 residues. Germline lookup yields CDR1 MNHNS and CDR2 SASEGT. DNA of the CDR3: TGTGCCAGCACCAAAAACACCGGGGAGCTGTTTTTT. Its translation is CASTKNTGELFF.

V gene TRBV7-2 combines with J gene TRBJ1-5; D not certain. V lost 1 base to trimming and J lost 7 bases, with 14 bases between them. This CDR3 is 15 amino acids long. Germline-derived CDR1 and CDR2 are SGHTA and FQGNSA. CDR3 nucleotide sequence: TGTGCCAGCAGCTTAGTTGTTGGCTCCAACCAGCCCCAGCATTTT. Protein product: CASSLVVGSNQPQHF.

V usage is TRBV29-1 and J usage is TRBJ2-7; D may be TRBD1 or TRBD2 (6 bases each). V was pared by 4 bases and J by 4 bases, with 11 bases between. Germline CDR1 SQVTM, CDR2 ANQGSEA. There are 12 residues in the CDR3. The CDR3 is CSVVPGAYEQYF. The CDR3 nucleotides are TGCAGCGTTGTCCCGGGGGCTTACGAGCAGTACTTC.

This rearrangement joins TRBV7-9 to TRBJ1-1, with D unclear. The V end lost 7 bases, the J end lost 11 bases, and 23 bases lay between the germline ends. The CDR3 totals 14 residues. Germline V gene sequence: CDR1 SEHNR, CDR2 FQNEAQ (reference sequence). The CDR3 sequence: CASTSETGSIAAFF. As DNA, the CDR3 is TGTGCCAGCACCTCAGAGACTGGGTCAATCGCGGCTTTCTTT.

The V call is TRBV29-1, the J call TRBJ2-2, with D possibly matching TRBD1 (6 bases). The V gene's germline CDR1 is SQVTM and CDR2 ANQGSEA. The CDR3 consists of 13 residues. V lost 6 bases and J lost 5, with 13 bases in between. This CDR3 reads CSVGQTYTGELFF. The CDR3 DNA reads TGCAGCGTAGGACAGACCTATACCGGGGAGCTGTTTTTT.

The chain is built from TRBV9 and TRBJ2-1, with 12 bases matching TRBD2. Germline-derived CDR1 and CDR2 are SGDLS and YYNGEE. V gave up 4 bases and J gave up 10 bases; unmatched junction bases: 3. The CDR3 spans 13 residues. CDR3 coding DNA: TGTGCCAGCAGCCCAGGGACTAGCGGGGAGCAGTTCTTC. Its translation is CASSPGTSGEQFF.

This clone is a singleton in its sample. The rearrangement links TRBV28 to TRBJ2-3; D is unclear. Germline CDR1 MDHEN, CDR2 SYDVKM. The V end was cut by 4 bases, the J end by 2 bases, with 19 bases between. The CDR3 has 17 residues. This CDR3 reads CASSSRPTITHTDTQYF. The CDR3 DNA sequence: TGTGCCAGCAGTTCCAGACCAACCATTACCCACACAGATACGCAGTATTTT.

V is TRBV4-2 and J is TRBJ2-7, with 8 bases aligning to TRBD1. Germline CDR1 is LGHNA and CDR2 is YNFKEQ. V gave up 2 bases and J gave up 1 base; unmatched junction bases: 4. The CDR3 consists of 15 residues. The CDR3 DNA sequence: TGTGCCAGCAGCCAATCGAGGACAGGGTCCTACGAGCAGTACTTC. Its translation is CASSQSRTGSYEQYF.

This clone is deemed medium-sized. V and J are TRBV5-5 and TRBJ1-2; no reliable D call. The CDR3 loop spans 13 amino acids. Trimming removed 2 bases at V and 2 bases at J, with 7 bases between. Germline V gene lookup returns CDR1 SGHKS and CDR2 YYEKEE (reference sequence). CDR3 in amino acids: CASSFDLNYGYTF. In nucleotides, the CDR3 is TGTGCCAGCAGCTTCGATCTGAACTATGGCTACACCTTC.

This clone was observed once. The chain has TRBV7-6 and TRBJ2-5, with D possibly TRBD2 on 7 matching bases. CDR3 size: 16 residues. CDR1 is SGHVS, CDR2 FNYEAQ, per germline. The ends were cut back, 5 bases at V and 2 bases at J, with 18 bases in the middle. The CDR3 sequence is CASSPLGGARQETQYF. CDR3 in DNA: TGTGCCAGCAGCCCCCTGGGGGGGGCGCGTCAAGAGACCCAGTACTTC.

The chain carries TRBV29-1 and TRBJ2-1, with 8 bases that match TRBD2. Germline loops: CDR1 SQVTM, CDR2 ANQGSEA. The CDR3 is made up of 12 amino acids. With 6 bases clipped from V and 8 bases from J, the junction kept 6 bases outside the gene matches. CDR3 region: CSVTGTSYEQFF. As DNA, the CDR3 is TGCAGCGTCACAGGGACTAGTTATGAGCAGTTCTTC.

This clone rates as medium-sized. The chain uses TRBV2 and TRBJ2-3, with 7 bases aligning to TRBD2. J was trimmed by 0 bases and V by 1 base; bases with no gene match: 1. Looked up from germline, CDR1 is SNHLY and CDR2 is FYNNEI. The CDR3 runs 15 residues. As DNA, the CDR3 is TGTGCCAGCAGTGAAGGCGGGGGAAGCACAGATACGCAGTATTTT. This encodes CASSEGGGSTDTQYF. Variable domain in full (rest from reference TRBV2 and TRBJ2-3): EPEVTQTPSHQVTQMGQEVILRCVPISNHLYFYWYRQILGQKVEFLVSFYNNEISEKSEIFDDQFSVERPDGSNFTLKIRSTKLEDSAMYFCASSEGGGSTDTQYFGPGTRLTVL.

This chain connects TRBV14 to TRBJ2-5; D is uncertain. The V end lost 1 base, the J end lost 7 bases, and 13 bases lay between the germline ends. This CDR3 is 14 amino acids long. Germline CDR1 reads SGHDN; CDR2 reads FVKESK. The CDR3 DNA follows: TGTGCCAGCAGCCAAGCCTTCCTGGGTGGGACCCAGTACTTC. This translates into CASSQAFLGGTQYF.

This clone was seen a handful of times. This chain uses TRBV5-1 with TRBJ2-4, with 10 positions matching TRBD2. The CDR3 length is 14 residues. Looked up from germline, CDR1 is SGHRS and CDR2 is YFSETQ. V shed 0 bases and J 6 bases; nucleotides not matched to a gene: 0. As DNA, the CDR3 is TGCGCCAGCAGCTTGGCTAGCGGGGGAAACATTCAGTACTTC. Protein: CASSLASGGNIQYF.